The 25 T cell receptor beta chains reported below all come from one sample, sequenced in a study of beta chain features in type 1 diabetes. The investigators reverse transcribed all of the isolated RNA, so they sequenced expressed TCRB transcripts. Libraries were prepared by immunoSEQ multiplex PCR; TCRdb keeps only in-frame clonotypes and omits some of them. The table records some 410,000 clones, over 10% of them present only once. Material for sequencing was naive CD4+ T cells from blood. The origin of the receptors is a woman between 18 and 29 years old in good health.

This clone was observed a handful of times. CDR3 sequence (DNA): TGTGCCAGCACGCGGGACTTTTCGGCAGATACGCAGTATTTT. Translation: CASTRDFSADTQYF. This sequence joins TRBV6-5 and TRBJ2-3; perhaps TRBD2 as D (6 bases). The length of the CDR3 is 14 residues. The germline V gene encodes CDR1 MNHEY and CDR2 SVGAGI. Trimming removed 7 bases at V and 4 bases at J, with 15 bases between.

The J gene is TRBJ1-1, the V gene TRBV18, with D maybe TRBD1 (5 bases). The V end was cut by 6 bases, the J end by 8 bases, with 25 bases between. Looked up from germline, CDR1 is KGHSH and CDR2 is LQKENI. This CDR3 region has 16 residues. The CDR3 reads CASSRFSQWDSGEAFF. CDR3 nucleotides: TGTGCCAGCTCCCGGTTTAGCCAATGGGATTCAGGGGAAGCTTTCTTT.

CDR3 in amino acids: CASSQEWTGLQIEAFF. CDR3 in DNA: TGCGCCAGCAGCCAAGAGTGGACAGGGCTTCAAATTGAAGCTTTCTTT. The V call is TRBV4-3, the J call TRBJ1-1; 8 positions agree with TRBD1. CDR1 and CDR2 (germline): LGHNA, YSLEER. There are 16 residues in the CDR3. V was pared by 0 bases and J by 7 bases, with 10 bases of the junction left unmatched.

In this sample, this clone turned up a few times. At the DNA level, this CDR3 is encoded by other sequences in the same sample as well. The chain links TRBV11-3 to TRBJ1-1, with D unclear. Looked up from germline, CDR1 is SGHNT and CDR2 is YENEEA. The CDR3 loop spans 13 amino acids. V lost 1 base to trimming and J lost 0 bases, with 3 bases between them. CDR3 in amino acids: CASSLGVNTEAFF. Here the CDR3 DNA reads TGTGCCAGCAGCTTAGGGGTGAACACTGAAGCTTTCTTT.

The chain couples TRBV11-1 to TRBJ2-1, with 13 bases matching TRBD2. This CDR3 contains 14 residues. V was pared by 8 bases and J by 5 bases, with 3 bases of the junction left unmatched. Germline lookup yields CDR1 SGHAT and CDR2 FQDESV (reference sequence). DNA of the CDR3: TGTGCCAGCGGACTAGCGGGAGCCAACAATGAGCAGTTCTTC. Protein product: CASGLAGANNEQFF.

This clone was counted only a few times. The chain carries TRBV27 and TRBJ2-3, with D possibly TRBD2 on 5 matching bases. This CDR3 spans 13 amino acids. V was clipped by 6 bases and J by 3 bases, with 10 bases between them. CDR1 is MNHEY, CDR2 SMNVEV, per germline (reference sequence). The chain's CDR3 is CASRATGTDTQYF. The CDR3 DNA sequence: TGTGCCAGCAGAGCTACGGGGACAGATACGCAGTATTTT.

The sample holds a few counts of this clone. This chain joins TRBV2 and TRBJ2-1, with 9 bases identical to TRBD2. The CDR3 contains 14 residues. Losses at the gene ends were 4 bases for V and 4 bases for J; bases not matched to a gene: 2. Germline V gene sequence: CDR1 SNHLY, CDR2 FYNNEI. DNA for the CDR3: TGTGCCAGCAGTGGGCTAGCGGGGTACAATGAGCAGTTCTTC. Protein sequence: CASSGLAGYNEQFF. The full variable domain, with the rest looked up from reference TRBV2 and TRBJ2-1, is EPEVTQTPSHQVTQMGQEVILRCVPISNHLYFYWYRQILGQKVEFLVSFYNNEISEKSEIFDDQFSVERPDGSNFTLKIRSTKLEDSAMYFCASSGLAGYNEQFFGPGTRLTVL.

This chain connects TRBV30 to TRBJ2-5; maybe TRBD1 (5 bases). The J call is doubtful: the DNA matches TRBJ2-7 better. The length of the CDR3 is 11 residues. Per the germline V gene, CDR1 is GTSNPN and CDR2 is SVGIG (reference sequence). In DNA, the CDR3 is TGTGCCTGGCGACAGCTCTACGAGCAGTACTTC. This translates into CAWRQLYEQYF.

CDR3 DNA: TGTGCCAGCAGCTTACGTGGCGGTGGGAGGGCCACGGATACGCAGTATTTT. Amino acid sequence: CASSLRGGGRATDTQYF. V and J are TRBV7-8 and TRBJ2-3, with TRBD2 matching 7 bases. This CDR3 contains 17 residues. J gave up 6 bases and V 2 bases, and 14 bases lay outside the gene matches. Germline CDR1 and CDR2: SGHVS and FQNEAQ.

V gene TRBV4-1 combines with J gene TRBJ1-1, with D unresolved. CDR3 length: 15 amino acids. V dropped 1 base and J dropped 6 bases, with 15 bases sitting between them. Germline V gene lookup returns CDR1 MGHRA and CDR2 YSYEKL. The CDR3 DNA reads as TGCGCCAGCAGCCAAGTGGGTCCCCCCAACTCTGAAGCTTTCTTT. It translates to CASSQVGPPNSEAFF.

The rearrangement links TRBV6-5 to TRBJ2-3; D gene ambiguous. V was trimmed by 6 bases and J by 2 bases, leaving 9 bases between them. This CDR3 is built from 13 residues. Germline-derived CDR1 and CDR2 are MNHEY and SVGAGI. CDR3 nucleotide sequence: TGTGCCAGCAGGGACCGGTCCACAGATACGCAGTATTTT. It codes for CASRDRSTDTQYF.

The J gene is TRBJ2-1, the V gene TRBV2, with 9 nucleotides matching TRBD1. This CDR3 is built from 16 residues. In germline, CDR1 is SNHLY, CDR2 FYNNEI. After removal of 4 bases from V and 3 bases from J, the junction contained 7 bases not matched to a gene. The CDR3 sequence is CASSGTGTGSYNEQFF. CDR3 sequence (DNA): TGTGCCAGCAGTGGTACCGGGACAGGGAGCTACAATGAGCAGTTCTTC.

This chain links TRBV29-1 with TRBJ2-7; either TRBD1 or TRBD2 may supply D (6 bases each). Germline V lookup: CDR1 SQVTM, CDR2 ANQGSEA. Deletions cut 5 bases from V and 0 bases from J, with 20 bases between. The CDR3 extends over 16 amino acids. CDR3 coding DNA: TGCAGCGTTCGCGACACCGGGGGCCTCAGCTCCTACGAGCAGTACTTC. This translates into CSVRDTGGLSSYEQYF.

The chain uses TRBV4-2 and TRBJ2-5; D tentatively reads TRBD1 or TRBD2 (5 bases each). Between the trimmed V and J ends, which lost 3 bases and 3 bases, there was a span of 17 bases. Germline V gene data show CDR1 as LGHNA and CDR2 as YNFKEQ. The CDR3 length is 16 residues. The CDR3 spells CASSHSPRLGEETQYF. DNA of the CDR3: TGTGCCAGCAGCCATTCACCCAGGCTGGGGGAAGAGACCCAGTACTTC.

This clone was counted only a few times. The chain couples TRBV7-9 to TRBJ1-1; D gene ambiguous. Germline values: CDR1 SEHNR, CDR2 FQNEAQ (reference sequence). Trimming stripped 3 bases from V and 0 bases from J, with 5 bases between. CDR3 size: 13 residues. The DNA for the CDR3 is TGTGCCAGCAGCTTCGATATGAACACTGAAGCTTTCTTT. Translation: CASSFDMNTEAFF.

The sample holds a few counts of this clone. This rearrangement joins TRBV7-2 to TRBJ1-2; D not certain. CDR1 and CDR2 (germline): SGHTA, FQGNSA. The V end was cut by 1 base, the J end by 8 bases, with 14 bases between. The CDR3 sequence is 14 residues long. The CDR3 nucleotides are TGTGCCAGCAGCTTAGTAGCGCAGGCGCGGGGCTACACCTTC. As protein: CASSLVAQARGYTF.

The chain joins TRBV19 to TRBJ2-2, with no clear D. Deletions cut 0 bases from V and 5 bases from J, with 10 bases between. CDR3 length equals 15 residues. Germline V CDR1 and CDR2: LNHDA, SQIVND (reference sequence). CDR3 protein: CASSIDSIKTGELFF. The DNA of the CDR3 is TGTGCCAGTAGTATAGACAGCATAAAGACCGGGGAGCTGTTTTTT.

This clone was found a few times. This CDR3 is CASSQRQGSYEQYV. CDR3 DNA: TGTGCCAGCAGCCAAAGACAGGGCTCCTACGAGCAGTACGTC. The chain couples TRBV28 to TRBJ2-7; 7 bases are shared with TRBD1. The CDR3 loop spans 14 amino acids. Germline V lookup: CDR1 MDHEN, CDR2 SYDVKM. Losses at the gene ends were 6 bases for V and 0 bases for J; bases not matched to a gene: 5.

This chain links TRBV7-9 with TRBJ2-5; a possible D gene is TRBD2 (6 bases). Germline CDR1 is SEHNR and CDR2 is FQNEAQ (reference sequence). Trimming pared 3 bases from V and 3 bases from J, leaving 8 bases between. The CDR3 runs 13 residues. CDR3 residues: CASSFWGEETQYF. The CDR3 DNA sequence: TGTGCCAGCAGCTTTTGGGGGGAAGAGACCCAGTACTTC.

The CDR3: CASSLDGDYGYTF. The DNA for the CDR3 is TGTGCCAGCAGCTTGGACGGAGACTATGGCTACACCTTC. The V and J genes are TRBV6-1 and TRBJ1-2, with D unresolved. Germline-derived CDR1 and CDR2 are MNHNS and SASEGT. Trimming removed 6 bases at V and 3 bases at J, with 11 bases between. This CDR3 is 13 amino acids long.

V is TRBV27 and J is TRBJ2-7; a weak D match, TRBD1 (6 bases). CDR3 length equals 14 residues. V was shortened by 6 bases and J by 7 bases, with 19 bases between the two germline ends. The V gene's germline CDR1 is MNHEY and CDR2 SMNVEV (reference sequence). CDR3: CASSPTDSTNEQYF. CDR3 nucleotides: TGTGCCAGCAGCCCAACGGACAGTACTAATGAGCAGTACTTC.

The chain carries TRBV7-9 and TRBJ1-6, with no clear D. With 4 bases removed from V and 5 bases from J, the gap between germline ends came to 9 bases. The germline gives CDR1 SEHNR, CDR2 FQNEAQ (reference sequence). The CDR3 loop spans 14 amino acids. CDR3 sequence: CASSSLRDNSPLHF. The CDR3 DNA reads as TGTGCCAGCAGCTCCCTTAGGGATAATTCACCCCTCCACTTT.

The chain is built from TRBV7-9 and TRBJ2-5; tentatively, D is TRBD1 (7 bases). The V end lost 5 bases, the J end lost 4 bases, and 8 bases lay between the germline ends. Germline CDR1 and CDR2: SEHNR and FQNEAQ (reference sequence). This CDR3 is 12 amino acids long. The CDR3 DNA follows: TGTGCCAGCAGCCAGGGGGGAGAGACCCAGTACTTC. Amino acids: CASSQGGETQYF.

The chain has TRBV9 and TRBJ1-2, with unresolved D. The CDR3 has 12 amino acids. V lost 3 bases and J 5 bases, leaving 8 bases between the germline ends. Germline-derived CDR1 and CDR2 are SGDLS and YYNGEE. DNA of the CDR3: TGTGCCAGCAGCGGACCGGCTTATGGCTACACCTTC. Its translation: CASSGPAYGYTF. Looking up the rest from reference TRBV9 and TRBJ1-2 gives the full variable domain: DSGVTQTPKHLITATGQRVTLRCSPRSGDLSVYWYQQSLDQGLQFLIQYYNGEERAKGNILERFSAQQFPDLHSELNLSSLELGDSALYFCASSGPAYGYTFGSGTRLTVV.

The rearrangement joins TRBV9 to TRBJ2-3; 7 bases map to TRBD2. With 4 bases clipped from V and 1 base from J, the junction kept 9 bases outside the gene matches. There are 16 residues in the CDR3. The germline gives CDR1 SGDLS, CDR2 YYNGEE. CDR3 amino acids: CASSRTPGRGTDTQYF. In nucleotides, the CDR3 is TGTGCCAGCAGCCGTACCCCAGGGAGGGGCACAGATACGCAGTATTTT.